This T cell receptor (beta chain) was identified in a study of T cell changes during pregnancy in multiple sclerosis. The data were produced by immunoSEQ multiplex PCR, yet TCRdb's version contains in-frame clones alone and is incomplete. The sample has 84,000 or so clones, 90% to 95% seen once; the top ten hold approximately 0.8%. Germline lookup yields CDR1 MNHNS and CDR2 SASEGT. Unmatched junction bases numbered 8, after V lost 4 bases and J lost 7 bases. The CDR3 has 15 residues. The TCR originated in a female donor with multiple sclerosis, enrolled in a pregnancy study. The J gene is TRBJ2-1, the V gene TRBV6-1; 9 nucleotides match TRBD1. The sample in question was peripheral blood, obtained in the third trimester of pregnancy. The CDR3 spells CASSAGTGNRNEQFF. The CDR3 nucleotides read TGTGCCAGCAGTGCCGGGACAGGGAATCGGAATGAGCAGTTCTTC.